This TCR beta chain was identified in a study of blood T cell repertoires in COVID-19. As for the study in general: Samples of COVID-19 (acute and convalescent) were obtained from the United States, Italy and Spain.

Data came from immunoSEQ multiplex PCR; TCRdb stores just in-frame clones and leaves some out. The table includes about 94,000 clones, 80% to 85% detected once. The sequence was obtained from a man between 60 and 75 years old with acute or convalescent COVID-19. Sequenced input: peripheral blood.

This CDR3 is CASSSGGETQYF. CDR3 DNA: TGTGCCAGCAGCTCAGGCGGGGAGACCCAGTACTTC. The rearrangement joins TRBV5-4 to TRBJ2-5; tentatively, D is TRBD2 (5 bases). Looked up from germline, CDR1 is SGHNT and CDR2 is YYREEE (reference sequence). Trimming pared 3 bases from V and 5 bases from J, leaving 8 bases between. The CDR3 extends over 12 amino acids.